This T cell receptor beta chain was recorded in a study of CD8+ T cells in alopecia areata. Study-wide findings and caveats: Higher clonality than in normal scalp was seen in lesional scalp, especially alopecia totalis/universalis. Many expanded lesional clones stayed in scalp and blood while on tofacitinib. Whether baseline CD8+ expansion is linked to response remains uncertain, given a single nonresponder.

Treatment: oral pan-JAK inhibitor, 5-10 mg twice daily. Worth noting for this clone: Its antigen is still unknown.

It was cDNA, reverse transcribed from extracted RNA, that served as the sequencing template. The method was immunoSEQ multiplex PCR; TCRdb's version includes in-frame clones alone and lacks a portion of them. The table records about 140,000 clones, about 59% of them present only once. J lost 6 bases, V lost 3 bases, and 12 bases had no gene match. Germline V CDR1 and CDR2: SGDLS, YYNGEE. The CDR3 length is 16 residues. The chain uses TRBV9 and TRBJ1-2; TRBD1 matches at 9 bases. The sequencing here drew on CD8+ T cells sorted from blood, taken at week 4, from a patient treated with tofacitinib. The sequence derives from a human donor with alopecia areata. In nucleotides, the CDR3 is TGTGCCAGCAGCGACACCGGGACAGGGAAGGCCCATGGCTACACCTTC. Protein product: CASSDTGTGKAHGYTF.